The 5 T cell receptor beta chains in this list originate from one sample, sequenced in a study of shared T cell receptors in the human thymus. Only in-frame clones appear in the TCRdb table, and some are missing; sequencing was by immunoSEQ multiplex PCR. The sample contains hundreds of thousands of clones, roughly 88% of which appear only once. The data were also submitted as part of a second study, on human thymus T cells.

The sequencing sample was made of thymocytes. These receptors all stem from a boy under three years old with a congenital heart defect.

V and J are TRBV19 and TRBJ2-2, with TRBD2 matching 7 bases. CDR1 and CDR2 (germline): LNHDA, SQIVND (reference sequence). The CDR3 runs 17 residues. The ends lost 3 bases at V and 7 bases at J; junction bases unmatched: 14. The CDR3 DNA is TGTGCCAGTAGTATCCCGGTCACTAGCGATGCGGGCGGGGAGCTGTTTTTT. It codes for CASSIPVTSDAGGELFF.

The J gene is TRBJ2-7, the V gene TRBV6-5; D is perhaps TRBD2 (6 bases). The CDR3 sequence is 14 residues long. CDR1 and CDR2 from the germline V gene are MNHEY and SVGAGI. V dropped 4 bases and J dropped 2 bases, with 12 bases sitting between them. The CDR3: CASSFREPTYEQYF. The CDR3 coding sequence is TGTGCCAGCAGTTTCCGGGAGCCGACCTACGAGCAGTACTTC.

In nucleotides, the CDR3 is TGTGCCAGCCGCGACGAGATGGGACAGGGGTACTCAAACAATGAGCAGTTCTTC. Its translation is CASRDEMGQGYSNNEQFF. The V call is TRBV27, the J call TRBJ2-1; 10 nucleotides match TRBD1. CDR3 size: 18 residues. CDR1 MNHEY and CDR2 SMNVEV come from the germline V gene (reference sequence). V lost 8 bases and J lost 5; bases outside the gene matches: 18.

This chain links TRBV7-3 with TRBJ2-1, with 12 nucleotides matching TRBD2. Trimming cost V 7 bases and J 8 bases; bases outside gene matches: 3. Germline loops: CDR1 SGHTA, CDR2 FQGTGA. CDR3 length equals 13 residues. CDR3 sequence reads: CASTTSGSYEQFF. CDR3 DNA: TGTGCCAGCACGACTAGCGGGAGTTATGAGCAGTTCTTC.

The V and J genes are TRBV27 and TRBJ2-2; no clear D. V gave up 8 bases and J gave up 1 base, with 8 bases separating them. Germline loops: CDR1 MNHEY, CDR2 SMNVEV (reference sequence). The CDR3 is 13 amino acids. The CDR3 sequence: CASQPRNTGELFF. Written as DNA, the CDR3 is TGTGCCAGCCAACCTAGGAACACCGGGGAGCTGTTTTTT.